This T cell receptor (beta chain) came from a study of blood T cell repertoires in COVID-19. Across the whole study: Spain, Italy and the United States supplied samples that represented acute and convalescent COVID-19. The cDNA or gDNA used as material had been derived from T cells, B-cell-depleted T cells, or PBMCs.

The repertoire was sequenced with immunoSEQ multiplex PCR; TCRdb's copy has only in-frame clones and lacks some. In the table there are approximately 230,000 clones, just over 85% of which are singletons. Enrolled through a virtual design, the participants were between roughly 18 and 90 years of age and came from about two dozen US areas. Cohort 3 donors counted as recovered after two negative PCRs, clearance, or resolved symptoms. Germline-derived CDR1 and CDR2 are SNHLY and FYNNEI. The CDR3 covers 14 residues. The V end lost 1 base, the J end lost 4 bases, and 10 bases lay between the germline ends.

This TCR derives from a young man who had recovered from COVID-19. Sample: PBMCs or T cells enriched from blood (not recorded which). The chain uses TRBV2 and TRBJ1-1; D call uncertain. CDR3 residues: CASSEGRLSTEAFF. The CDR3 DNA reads TGTGCCAGCAGTGAAGGCAGGTTGAGCACTGAAGCTTTCTTT.